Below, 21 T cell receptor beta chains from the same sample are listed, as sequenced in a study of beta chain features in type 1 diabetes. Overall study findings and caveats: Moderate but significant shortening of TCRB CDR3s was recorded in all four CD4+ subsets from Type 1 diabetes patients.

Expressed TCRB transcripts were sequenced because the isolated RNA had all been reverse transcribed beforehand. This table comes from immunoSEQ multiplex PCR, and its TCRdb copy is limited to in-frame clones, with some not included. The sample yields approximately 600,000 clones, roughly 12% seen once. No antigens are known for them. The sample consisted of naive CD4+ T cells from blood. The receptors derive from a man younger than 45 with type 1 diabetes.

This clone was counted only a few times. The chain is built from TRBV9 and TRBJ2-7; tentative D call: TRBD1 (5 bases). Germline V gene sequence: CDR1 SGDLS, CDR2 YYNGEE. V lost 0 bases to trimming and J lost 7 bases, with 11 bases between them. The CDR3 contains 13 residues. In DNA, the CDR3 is TGTGCCAGCAGCGTAGGGCAGGGTGAGGAGCAGTACTTC. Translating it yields CASSVGQGEEQYF.

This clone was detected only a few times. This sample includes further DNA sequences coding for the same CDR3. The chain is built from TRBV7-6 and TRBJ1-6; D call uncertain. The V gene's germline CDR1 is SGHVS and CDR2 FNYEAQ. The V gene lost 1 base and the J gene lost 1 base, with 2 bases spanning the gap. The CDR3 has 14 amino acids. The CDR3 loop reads CASSLGSYNSPLHF. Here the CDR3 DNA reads TGTGCCAGCAGCTTAGGGTCCTATAATTCACCCCTCCACTTT.

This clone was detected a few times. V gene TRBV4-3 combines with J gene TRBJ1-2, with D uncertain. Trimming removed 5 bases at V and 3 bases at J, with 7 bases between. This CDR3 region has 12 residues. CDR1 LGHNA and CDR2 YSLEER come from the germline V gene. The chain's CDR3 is CASSFQDYGYTF. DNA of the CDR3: TGCGCCAGCAGCTTTCAGGACTATGGCTACACCTTC.

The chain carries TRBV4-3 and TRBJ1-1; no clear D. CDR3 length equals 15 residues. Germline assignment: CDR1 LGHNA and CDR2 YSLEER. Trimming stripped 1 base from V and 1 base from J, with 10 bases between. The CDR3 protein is CASSQGRQRNTEAFF. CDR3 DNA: TGCGCCAGCAGCCAAGGTCGGCAGAGGAACACTGAAGCTTTCTTT.

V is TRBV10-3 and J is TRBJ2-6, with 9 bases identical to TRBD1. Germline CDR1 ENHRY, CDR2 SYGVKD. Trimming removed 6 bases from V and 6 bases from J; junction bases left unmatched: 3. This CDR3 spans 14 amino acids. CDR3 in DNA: TGTGCCATCAGAAGGGACAGGGAGGCCAACGTCCTGACTTTC. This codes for CAIRRDREANVLTF.

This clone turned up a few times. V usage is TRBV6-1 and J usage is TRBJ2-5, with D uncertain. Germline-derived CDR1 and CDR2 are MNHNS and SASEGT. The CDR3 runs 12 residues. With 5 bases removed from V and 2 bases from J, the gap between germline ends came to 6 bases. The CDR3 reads CASSSAQETQYF. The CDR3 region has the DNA TGTGCCAGCAGTTCTGCACAAGAGACCCAGTACTTC.

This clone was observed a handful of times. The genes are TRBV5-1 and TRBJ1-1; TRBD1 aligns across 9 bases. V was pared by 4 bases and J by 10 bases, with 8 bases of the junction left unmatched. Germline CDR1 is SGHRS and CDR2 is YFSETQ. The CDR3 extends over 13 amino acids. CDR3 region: CASSAGTGYGAFF. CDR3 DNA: TGCGCCAGCAGCGCAGGGACAGGGTACGGAGCTTTCTTT.

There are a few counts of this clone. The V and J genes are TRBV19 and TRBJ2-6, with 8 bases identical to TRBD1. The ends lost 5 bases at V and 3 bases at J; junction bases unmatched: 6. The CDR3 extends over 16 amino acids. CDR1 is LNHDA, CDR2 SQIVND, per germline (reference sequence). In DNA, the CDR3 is TGTGCCAGTAGTTTCCAGGGGGCTGGTGGGGCCAACGTCCTGACTTTC. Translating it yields CASSFQGAGGANVLTF.

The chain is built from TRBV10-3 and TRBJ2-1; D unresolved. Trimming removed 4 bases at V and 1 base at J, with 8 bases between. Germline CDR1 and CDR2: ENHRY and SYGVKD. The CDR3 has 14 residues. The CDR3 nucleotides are TGTGCCATCAGTGGAGAGGTATCCTACAATGAGCAGTTCTTC. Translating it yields CAISGEVSYNEQFF.

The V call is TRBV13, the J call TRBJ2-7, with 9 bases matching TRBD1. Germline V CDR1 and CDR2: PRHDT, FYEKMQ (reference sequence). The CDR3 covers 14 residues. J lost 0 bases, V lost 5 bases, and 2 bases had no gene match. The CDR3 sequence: CASSPGQGSYEQYF. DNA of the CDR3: TGTGCCAGCAGCCCGGGACAGGGCTCCTACGAGCAGTACTTC.

The CDR3 coding sequence is TGTGCCAGCAGCTTAGGGGTTGGGACCGAAGCTTTCTTT. Translated: CASSLGVGTEAFF. The chain has TRBV7-6 and TRBJ1-1; TRBD1 might be the D (5 bases). The V end was cut by 1 base, the J end by 8 bases, with 11 bases between. The germline CDR1 and CDR2 sequences are SGHVS and FNYEAQ. This CDR3 region has 13 residues. Together with reference TRBV7-6 and TRBJ1-1, the CDR3 gives the full variable domain: GAGVSQSPRYKVTKRGQDVALRCDPISGHVSLYWYRQALGQGPEFLTYFNYEAQQDKSGLPNDRFSAERPEGSISTLTIQRTEQRDSAMYRCASSLGVGTEAFFGQGTRLTVV.

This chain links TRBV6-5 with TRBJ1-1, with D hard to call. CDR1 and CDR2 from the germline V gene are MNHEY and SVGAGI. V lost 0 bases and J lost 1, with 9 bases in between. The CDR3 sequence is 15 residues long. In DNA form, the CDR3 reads TGTGCCAGCAGTTACTCGAGGTGGGGGAACACTGAAGCTTTCTTT. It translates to CASSYSRWGNTEAFF.

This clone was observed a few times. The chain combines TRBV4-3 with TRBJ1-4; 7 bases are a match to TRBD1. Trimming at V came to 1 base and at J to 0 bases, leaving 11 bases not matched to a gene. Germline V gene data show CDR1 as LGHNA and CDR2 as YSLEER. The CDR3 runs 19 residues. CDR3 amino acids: CASSQGGQRDRSTNEKLFF. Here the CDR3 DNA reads TGCGCCAGCAGCCAAGGGGGACAGCGTGATCGTTCAACTAATGAAAAACTGTTTTTT.

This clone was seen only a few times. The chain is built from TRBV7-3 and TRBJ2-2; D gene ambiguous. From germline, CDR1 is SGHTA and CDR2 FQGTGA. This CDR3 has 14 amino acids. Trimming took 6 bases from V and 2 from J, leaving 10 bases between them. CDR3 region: CASSLTTNTGELFF. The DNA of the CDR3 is TGTGCCAGCAGTCTAACCACAAACACCGGGGAGCTGTTTTTT.

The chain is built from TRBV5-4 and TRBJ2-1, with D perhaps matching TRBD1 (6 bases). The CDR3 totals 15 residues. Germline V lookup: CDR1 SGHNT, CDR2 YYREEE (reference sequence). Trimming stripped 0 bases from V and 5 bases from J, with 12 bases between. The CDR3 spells CASSLAGHGNNEQFF. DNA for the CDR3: TGTGCCAGCAGCTTGGCGGGACACGGAAACAATGAGCAGTTCTTC.

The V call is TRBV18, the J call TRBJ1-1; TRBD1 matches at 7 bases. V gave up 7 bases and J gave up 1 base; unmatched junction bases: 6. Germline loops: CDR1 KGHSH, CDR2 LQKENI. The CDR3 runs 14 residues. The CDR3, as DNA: TGTGCCAGCTTACCCGACAGGGCGAACACTGAAGCTTTCTTT. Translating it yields CASLPDRANTEAFF.

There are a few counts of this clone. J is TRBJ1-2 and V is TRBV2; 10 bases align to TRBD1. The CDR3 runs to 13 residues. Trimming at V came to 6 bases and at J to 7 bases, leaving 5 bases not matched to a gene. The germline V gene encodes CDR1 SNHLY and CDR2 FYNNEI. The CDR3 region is CASRPGTGVGYTF. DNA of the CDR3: TGTGCCAGCAGACCCGGGACAGGGGTTGGCTACACCTTC. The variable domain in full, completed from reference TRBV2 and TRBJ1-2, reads EPEVTQTPSHQVTQMGQEVILRCVPISNHLYFYWYRQILGQKVEFLVSFYNNEISEKSEIFDDQFSVERPDGSNFTLKIRSTKLEDSAMYFCASRPGTGVGYTFGSGTRLTVV.

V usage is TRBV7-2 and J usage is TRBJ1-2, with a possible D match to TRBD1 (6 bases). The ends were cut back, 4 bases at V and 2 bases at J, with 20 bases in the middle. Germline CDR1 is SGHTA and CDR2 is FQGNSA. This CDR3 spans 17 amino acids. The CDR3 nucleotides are TGTGCCAGCAGCTCCATGGGTACAACAGGGTCCAACTATGGCTACACCTTC. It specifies CASSSMGTTGSNYGYTF.

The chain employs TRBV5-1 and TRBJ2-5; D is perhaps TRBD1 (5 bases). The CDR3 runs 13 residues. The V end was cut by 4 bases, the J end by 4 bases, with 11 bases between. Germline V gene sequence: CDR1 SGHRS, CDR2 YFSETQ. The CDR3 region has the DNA TGCGCCAGCAGCCTGGGGCCCGGAGAGACCCAGTACTTC. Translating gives CASSLGPGETQYF.

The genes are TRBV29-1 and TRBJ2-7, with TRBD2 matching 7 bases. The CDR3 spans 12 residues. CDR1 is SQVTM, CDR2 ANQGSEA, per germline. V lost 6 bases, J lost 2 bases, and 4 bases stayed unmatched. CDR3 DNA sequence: TGCAGCGTCGGACTAGGCACCTACGAGCAGTACTTC. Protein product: CSVGLGTYEQYF.

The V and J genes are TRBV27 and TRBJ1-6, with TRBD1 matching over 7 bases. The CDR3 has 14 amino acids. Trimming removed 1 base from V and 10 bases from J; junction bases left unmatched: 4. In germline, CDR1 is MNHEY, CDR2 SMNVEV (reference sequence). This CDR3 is CASSLLLGGSPLHF. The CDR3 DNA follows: TGTGCCAGCAGTTTATTACTAGGGGGCTCACCCCTCCACTTT.